These 27 T cell receptor beta chains were all obtained from the same sample, sequenced in a study of blood T cell repertoires in COVID-19. Sequenced by immunoSEQ multiplex PCR; TCRdb stores in-frame clones only, minus some. The sample has about 160,000 clones, 60% to 85% seen once; the top ten hold about 3%. Source material: peripheral blood. These receptors all stem from a man aged 65 to 85 with acute or convalescent COVID-19.

This clone came up a few times. The chain has TRBV19 and TRBJ1-3; 11 bases align to TRBD1. Trimming removed 8 bases from V and 7 bases from J; junction bases left unmatched: 7. Germline assignment: CDR1 LNHDA and CDR2 SQIVND (reference sequence). The CDR3 runs to 14 residues. For the CDR3, the DNA is TGTGCCAGTCGGACAGGGGGCTCCATGAACACCATATATTTT. Its translation is CASRTGGSMNTIYF.

The rearrangement joins TRBV7-2 to TRBJ2-6, with D possibly TRBD1 on 6 matching bases. The length of the CDR3 is 15 residues. CDR1 SGHTA and CDR2 FQGNSA come from the germline V gene. Trimming stripped 7 bases from V and 0 bases from J, with 10 bases between. CDR3 nucleotide sequence: TGTGCCAGCAACACAGGGAGCTCTGGGGCCAACGTCCTGACTTTC. This sequence encodes CASNTGSSGANVLTF.

This clone has just a few counts. The chain carries TRBV29-1 and TRBJ2-1; D is possibly TRBD1 (5 bases). V gave up 2 bases and J gave up 12 bases, with 14 bases separating them. CDR1 SQVTM and CDR2 ANQGSEA come from the germline V gene. CDR3 length equals 12 residues. The CDR3 bases are TGCAGCGTTGAACTATGGGGCTTTGGGCAGTTCTTC. This translates into CSVELWGFGQFF.

V gene TRBV5-1 combines with J gene TRBJ1-1; possibly TRBD1 for D (6 bases). The CDR3 is 14 residues long. The V end was cut by 4 bases, the J end by 5 bases, with 15 bases between. Germline-derived CDR1 and CDR2 are SGHRS and YFSETQ. In nucleotides, the CDR3 is TGCGCCAGCAGCCTGGAGGGGGTCTTGACTGAAGCTTTCTTT. Translation gives CASSLEGVLTEAFF.

The chain combines TRBV27 with TRBJ1-4; D perhaps matches TRBD1 (5 bases). The V and J ends lost 2 bases and 0 bases respectively, with 7 bases between them. The CDR3 totals 15 residues. Germline V CDR1 and CDR2: MNHEY, SMNVEV (reference sequence). The CDR3: CASSLRQSTNEKLFF. CDR3 DNA: TGTGCCAGCAGTTTACGACAGTCAACTAATGAAAAACTGTTTTTT. The full variable domain, completed using reference TRBV27 and TRBJ1-4, is EAQVTQNPRYLITVTGKKLTVTCSQNMNHEYMSWYRQDPGLGLRQIYYSMNVEVTDKGDVPEGYKVSRKEKRNFPLILESPSPNQTSLYFCASSLRQSTNEKLFFGSGTQLSVL.

J is TRBJ1-3 and V is TRBV19; tentatively, D is TRBD1 (6 bases). V was pared by 9 bases and J by 4 bases, with 19 bases between. Germline CDR1 and CDR2: LNHDA and SQIVND (reference sequence). This CDR3 contains 15 residues. CDR3 nucleotide sequence: TGTGCCAGCGCTGAGGACAGCTCCCCCGGAAACACCATATATTTT. Translated: CASAEDSSPGNTIYF.

This chain links TRBV5-4 with TRBJ2-7; TRBD1 agrees at 9 bases. Germline CDR1 reads SGHNT; CDR2 reads YYREEE (reference sequence). This CDR3 has 13 amino acids. Trimming at V came to 4 bases and at J to 4 bases, leaving 3 bases not matched to a gene. CDR3 in amino acids: CASSVGTGYEQYF. In DNA, the CDR3 is TGTGCCAGCAGCGTCGGGACAGGGTACGAGCAGTACTTC.

This clone appeared a single time. This chain links TRBV3-1 (or the pseudogene TRBV3-2) with TRBJ1-3, with TRBD1 matching 8 bases. V shed 5 bases, J shed 3 bases, and the junction held 6 bases outside the gene matches. This CDR3 has 15 residues. From germline, CDR1 is LGHDT and CDR2 YNNKEL (reference sequence). The CDR3 is CASSDGQGFGNTIYF. As DNA, the CDR3 is TGTGCCAGCAGCGACGGACAGGGCTTTGGAAACACCATATATTTT.

The V and J genes are TRBV6-1 and TRBJ1-2; D remains unclear. Looked up from germline, CDR1 is MNHNS and CDR2 is SASEGT. The CDR3 extends over 13 amino acids. The V end was cut by 2 bases, the J end by 4 bases, with 8 bases between. The CDR3 sequence is CASSEYGIYGYTF. DNA for the CDR3: TGTGCCAGCAGTGAATACGGGATCTATGGCTACACCTTC.

The rearrangement links TRBV19 to TRBJ2-4; tentatively, D is TRBD1 (6 bases). Germline lookup yields CDR1 LNHDA and CDR2 SQIVND (reference sequence). The V end lost 9 bases, the J end lost 0 bases, and 21 bases lay between the germline ends. The CDR3 has 17 amino acids. CDR3 region: CASSAWPRQVAKNIQYF. The CDR3 DNA follows: TGTGCCAGCTCGGCATGGCCCAGACAGGTAGCCAAAAACATTCAGTACTTC.

This clone has more than one count but fewer than ten. CDR3 residues: CASSLRPAGGDEQFF. The CDR3 DNA is TGCGCCAGCAGCTTGCGGCCAGCGGGAGGGGACGAGCAGTTCTTC. This chain uses TRBV5-1 with TRBJ2-1; TRBD2 matches at 10 bases. The V gene's germline CDR1 is SGHRS and CDR2 YFSETQ. Trimming removed 1 base from V and 10 bases from J; junction bases left unmatched: 8. This CDR3 has 15 residues. Together with reference TRBV5-1 and TRBJ2-1, the CDR3 gives the full variable domain: KAGVTQTPRYLIKTRGQQVTLSCSPISGHRSVSWYQQTPGQGLQFLFEYFSETQRNKGNFPGRFSGRQFSNSRSEMNVSTLELGDSALYLCASSLRPAGGDEQFFGPGTRLTVL.

The gene calls are TRBV27 and TRBJ1-2, with 9 nucleotides matching TRBD1. In germline, CDR1 is MNHEY, CDR2 SMNVEV (reference sequence). Unmatched junction bases numbered 8, after V lost 2 bases and J lost 4 bases. The CDR3 is 16 residues long. This chain's CDR3 is CASSLLGTGNFYGYTF. In DNA form, the CDR3 reads TGTGCCAGCAGTTTACTCGGGACAGGGAACTTCTATGGCTACACCTTC.

This chain uses TRBV10-3 with TRBJ1-1; 7 nucleotides agree with TRBD1. The V and J ends lost 7 bases and 5 bases, in that order; junction bases with no gene match: 10. The CDR3 is 14 residues long. CDR1 and CDR2 from the germline V gene are ENHRY and SYGVKD. Written as DNA, the CDR3 is TGTGCCATCAAATTGGATCCAGGGGGGACTGAAGCTTTCTTT. Translation gives CAIKLDPGGTEAFF.

The chain recombines TRBV10-2 with TRBJ2-2; D is unresolved. V was pared by 7 bases and J by 5 bases, with 8 bases between. This CDR3 contains 12 residues. Germline V gives CDR1 WSHSY, CDR2 SAAADI. The CDR3 DNA is TGCGCCAGCAATATTCAGACCGGGGAGCTGTTTTTT. Its translation is CASNIQTGELFF.

The chain has TRBV14 and TRBJ1-1, with unresolved D. This CDR3 contains 13 residues. Germline-derived CDR1 and CDR2 are SGHDN and FVKESK. The V end lost 0 bases, the J end lost 14 bases, and 16 bases lay between the germline ends. The CDR3, as DNA: TGTGCCAGCAGCCAAGAGCGGGTCAGTGCCTTCTTCTTT. This gives the protein CASSQERVSAFFF.

The rearrangement joins TRBV18 to TRBJ1-1; 12 nucleotides align to TRBD1. CDR1 KGHSH and CDR2 LQKENI come from the germline V gene. The CDR3 has 15 amino acids. V lost 5 bases to trimming and J lost 7 bases; unmatched junction nucleotides: 8. The CDR3 spells CASSSRDRGQDEAFF. CDR3 coding DNA: TGTGCCAGCTCATCCCGGGACAGGGGGCAGGATGAAGCTTTCTTT.

This clone was detected only once. The CDR3: CASSPLGGADTEAFF. The CDR3 DNA follows: TGTGCCAGCTCACCCCTGGGGGGAGCGGACACTGAAGCTTTCTTT. This sequence joins TRBV18 and TRBJ1-1, with TRBD1 as a possible D gene (5 bases). The CDR3 totals 15 residues. Germline loops: CDR1 KGHSH, CDR2 LQKENI. V was trimmed by 3 bases and J by 3 bases, leaving 14 bases between them.

The chain recombines TRBV6-2 or TRBV6-3 with TRBJ2-7; tentative D call: TRBD1 (5 bases). V was pared by 6 bases and J by 0 bases, with 12 bases between. The CDR3 contains 14 residues. Germline CDR1 reads MNHEY; CDR2 reads SVGEGT. CDR3 sequence (DNA): TGTGCCAGCAGCCCTCAGGGTGACTCCTACGAGCAGTACTTC. Protein sequence: CASSPQGDSYEQYF.

This chain connects TRBV14 to TRBJ2-5; 7 nucleotides match TRBD2. The germline V gene has CDR1 SGHDN and CDR2 FVKESK. V shed 0 bases, J shed 4 bases, and the junction held 17 bases outside the gene matches. The CDR3 has 19 amino acids. CDR3 DNA sequence: TGTGCCAGCAGCCAAGAGGGGGTGACTAGCTCCTTTCCCCCAGAGACCCAGTACTTC. Residues: CASSQEGVTSSFPPETQYF. Filled out from reference TRBV14 and TRBJ2-5, the complete variable domain reads EAGVTQFPSHSVIEKGQTVTLRCDPISGHDNLYWYRRVMGKEIKFLLHFVKESKQDESGMPNNRFLAERTGGTYSTLKVQPAELEDSGVYFCASSQEGVTSSFPPETQYFGPGTRLLVL.

This clone came up a few times. This chain links TRBV5-1 with TRBJ1-4; TRBD1 matches 9 bases. The germline gives CDR1 SGHRS, CDR2 YFSETQ. CDR3 size: 17 residues. V gave up 7 bases and J gave up 5 bases; unmatched junction bases: 15. The CDR3 DNA is TGCGCCAGCGCAGCAAATAAAAAACAGGGGGCGAATGAAAAACTGTTTTTT. This encodes CASAANKKQGANEKLFF.

The chain joins TRBV27 to TRBJ1-5; 7 bases are shared with TRBD1. The CDR3 contains 15 residues. Trimming took 5 bases from V and 6 from J; bases not matched to a gene: 10. CDR1 is MNHEY and CDR2 is SMNVEV in the germline V gene (reference sequence). CDR3 in amino acids: CASSTSQGVVQPQHF. Here the CDR3 DNA reads TGTGCCAGCAGTACCAGCCAGGGGGTTGTTCAGCCCCAGCATTTT.

This clone has only a few counts. The chain carries TRBV18 and TRBJ2-2; D is ambiguous. This CDR3 has 13 residues. Trimming left V 6 bases short and J 4 bases short, with 9 bases between. Per germline, CDR1 KGHSH and CDR2 LQKENI. The CDR3 loop reads CASSLKSTGELFF. DNA for the CDR3: TGTGCCAGCTCTCTGAAGAGCACCGGGGAGCTGTTTTTT.

The rearrangement joins TRBV5-1 to TRBJ2-5; 9 nucleotides match TRBD2. The CDR3 length is 17 residues. J was trimmed by 3 bases and V by 0 bases; bases with no gene match: 9. The germline CDR1 and CDR2 sequences are SGHRS and YFSETQ. CDR3 amino acids: CASSLGGSGSSKETQYF. The CDR3 nucleotides read TGCGCCAGCAGCTTGGGGGGTAGCGGGAGCTCAAAAGAGACCCAGTACTTC.

This clone came up a few times. The chain links TRBV10-1 to TRBJ2-1, with D maybe TRBD1 (5 bases). Germline V gene sequence: CDR1 WNHNN, CDR2 SYGVQD (reference sequence). The V gene lost 3 bases and the J gene lost 6 bases, with 9 bases spanning the gap. This CDR3 has 13 amino acids. The CDR3 loop is CASSEFTGNEQFF. In nucleotides, the CDR3 is TGCGCCAGCAGTGAATTTACAGGCAATGAGCAGTTCTTC.

The rearrangement uses TRBV7-2 and TRBJ2-7, with 11 bases aligning to TRBD2. With V trimmed by 5 bases and J by 1 base, 13 bases remained unmatched. Germline CDR1 is SGHTA and CDR2 is FQGNSA. This CDR3 spans 18 amino acids. The CDR3: CASSPGLAGRQVSYEQYF. CDR3 nucleotides: TGTGCCAGCAGCCCAGGACTAGCGGGCAGGCAAGTTTCCTACGAGCAGTACTTC.

The chain recombines TRBV25-1 with TRBJ2-5, with TRBD2 identical over 8 bases. CDR3 length equals 14 residues. The germline CDR1 and CDR2 sequences are MGHDK and SYGVNS. The ends lost 4 bases at V and 3 bases at J; junction bases unmatched: 4. As DNA, the CDR3 is TGTGCCAGCAGTGCACCGGGAGGGAAAGAGACCCAGTACTTC. Translation gives CASSAPGGKETQYF.

DNA of the CDR3: TGTGCCAGCAGTTACAATATCGAGGGAACTAATGAAAAACTGTTTTTT. Encoded protein: CASSYNIEGTNEKLFF. The gene calls are TRBV6-5 and TRBJ1-4; no clear D. The CDR3 has 16 amino acids. V lost 2 bases, J lost 1 base, and 11 bases lay in between. Germline V gene data show CDR1 as MNHEY and CDR2 as SVGAGI.